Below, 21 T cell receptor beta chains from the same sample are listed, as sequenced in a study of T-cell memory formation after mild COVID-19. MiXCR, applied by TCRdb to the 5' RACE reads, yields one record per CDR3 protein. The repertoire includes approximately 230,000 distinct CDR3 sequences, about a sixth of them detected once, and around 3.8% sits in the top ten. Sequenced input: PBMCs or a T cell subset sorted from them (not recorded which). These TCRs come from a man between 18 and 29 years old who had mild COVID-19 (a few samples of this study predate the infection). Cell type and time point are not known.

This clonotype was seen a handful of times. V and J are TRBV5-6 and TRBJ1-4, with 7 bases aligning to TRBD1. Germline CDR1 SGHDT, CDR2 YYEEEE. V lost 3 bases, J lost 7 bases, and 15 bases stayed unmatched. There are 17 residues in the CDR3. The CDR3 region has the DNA TGTGCCAGCAGCTCGCCGGGACAGTACTCCAGCGGTGAAAAACTGTTTTTT. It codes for CASSSPGQYSSGEKLFF.

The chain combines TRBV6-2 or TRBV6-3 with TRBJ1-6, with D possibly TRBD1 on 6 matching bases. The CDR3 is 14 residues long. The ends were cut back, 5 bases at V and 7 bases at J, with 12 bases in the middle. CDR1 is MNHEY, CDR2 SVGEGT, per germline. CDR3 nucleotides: TGTGCCAGCAGTGCCTACCAGGGGAATTCACCCCTCCACTTT. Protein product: CASSAYQGNSPLHF.

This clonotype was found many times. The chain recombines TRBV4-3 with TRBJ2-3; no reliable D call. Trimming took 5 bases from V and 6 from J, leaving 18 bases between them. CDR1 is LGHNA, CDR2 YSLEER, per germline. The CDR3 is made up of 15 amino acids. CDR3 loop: CASSSDWGSSDTQYF. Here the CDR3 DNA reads TGCGCCAGCAGCTCAGACTGGGGATCCTCCGATACGCAGTATTTT.

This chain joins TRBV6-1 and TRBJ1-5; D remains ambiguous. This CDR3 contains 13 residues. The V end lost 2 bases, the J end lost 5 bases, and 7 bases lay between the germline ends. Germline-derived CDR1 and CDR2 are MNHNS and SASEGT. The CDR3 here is CASSEREYQPQHF. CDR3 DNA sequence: TGTGCCAGCAGTGAACGGGAATATCAGCCCCAGCATTTT.

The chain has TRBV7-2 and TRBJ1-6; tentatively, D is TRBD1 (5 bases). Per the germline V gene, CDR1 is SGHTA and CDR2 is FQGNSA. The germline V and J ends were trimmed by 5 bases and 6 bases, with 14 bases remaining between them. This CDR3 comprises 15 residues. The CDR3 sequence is CASSRDLFFNSPLHF. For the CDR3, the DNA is TGTGCCAGCAGCCGGGACCTTTTTTTTAATTCACCCCTCCACTTT. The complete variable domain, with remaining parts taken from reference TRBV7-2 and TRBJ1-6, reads GAGVSQSPSNKVTEKGKDVELRCDPISGHTALYWYRQSLGQGLEFLIYFQGNSAPDKSGLPSDRFSAERTGGSVSTLTIQRTQQEDSAVYLCASSRDLFFNSPLHFGNGTRLTVT.

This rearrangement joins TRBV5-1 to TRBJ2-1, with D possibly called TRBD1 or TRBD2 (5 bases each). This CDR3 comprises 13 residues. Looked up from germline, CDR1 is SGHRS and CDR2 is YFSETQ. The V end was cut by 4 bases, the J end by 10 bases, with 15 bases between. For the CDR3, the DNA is TGCGCCAGCAGCCCTCTCGGGGCAGGGGAGCAGTTCTTC. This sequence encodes CASSPLGAGEQFF. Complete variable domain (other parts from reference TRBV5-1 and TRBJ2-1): KAGVTQTPRYLIKTRGQQVTLSCSPISGHRSVSWYQQTPGQGLQFLFEYFSETQRNKGNFPGRFSGRQFSNSRSEMNVSTLELGDSALYLCASSPLGAGEQFFGPGTRLTVL.

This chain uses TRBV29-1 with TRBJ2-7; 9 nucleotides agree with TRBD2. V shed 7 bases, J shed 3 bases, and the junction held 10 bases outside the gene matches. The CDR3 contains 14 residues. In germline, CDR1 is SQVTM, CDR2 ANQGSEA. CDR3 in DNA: TGCAGCGCTTGGGGGACTAGCTCAGACTACGAGCAGTACTTC. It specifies CSAWGTSSDYEQYF.

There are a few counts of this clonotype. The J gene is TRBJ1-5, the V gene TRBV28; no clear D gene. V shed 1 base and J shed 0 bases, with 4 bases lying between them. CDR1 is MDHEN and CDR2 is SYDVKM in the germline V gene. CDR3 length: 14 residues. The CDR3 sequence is CASSLYPSNQPQHF. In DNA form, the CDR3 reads TGTGCCAGCAGTTTATACCCTAGCAATCAGCCCCAGCATTTT.

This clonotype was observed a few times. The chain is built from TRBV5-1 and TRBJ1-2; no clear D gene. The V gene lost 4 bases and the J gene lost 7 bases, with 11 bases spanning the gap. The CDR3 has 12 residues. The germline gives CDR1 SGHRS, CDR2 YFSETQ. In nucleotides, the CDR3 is TGCGCCAGCAGCACCGGAGCAGGTGGCTACACCTTC. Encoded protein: CASSTGAGGYTF.

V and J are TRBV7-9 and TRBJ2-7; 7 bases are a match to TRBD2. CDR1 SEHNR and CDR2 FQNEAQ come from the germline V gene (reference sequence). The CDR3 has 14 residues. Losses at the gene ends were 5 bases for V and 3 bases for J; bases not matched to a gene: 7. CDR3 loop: CASSRWEGDYEQYF. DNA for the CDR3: TGTGCCAGCAGCCGGTGGGAGGGAGACTACGAGCAGTACTTC. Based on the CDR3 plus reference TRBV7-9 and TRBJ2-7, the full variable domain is DTGVSQNPRHKITKRGQNVTFRCDPISEHNRLYWYRQTLGQGPEFLTYFQNEAQLEKSRLLSDRFSAERPKGSFSTLEIQRTEQGDSAMYLCASSRWEGDYEQYFGPGTRLTVT.

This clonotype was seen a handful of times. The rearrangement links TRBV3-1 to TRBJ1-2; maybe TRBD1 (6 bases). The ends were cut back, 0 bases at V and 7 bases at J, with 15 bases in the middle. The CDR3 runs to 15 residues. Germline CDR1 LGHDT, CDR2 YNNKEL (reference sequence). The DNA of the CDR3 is TGTGCCAGCAGCCAAGACCCGACAGGCGGTGGTGGCTACACCTTC. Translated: CASSQDPTGGGGYTF.

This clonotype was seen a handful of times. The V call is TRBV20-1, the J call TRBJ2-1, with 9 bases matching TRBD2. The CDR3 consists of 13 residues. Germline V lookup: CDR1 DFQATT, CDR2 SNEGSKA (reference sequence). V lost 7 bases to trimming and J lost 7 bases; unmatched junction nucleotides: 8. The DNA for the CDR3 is TGCAGTGTAATAGCGGGGGCGGAGAATGAGCAGTTCTTC. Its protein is CSVIAGAENEQFF.

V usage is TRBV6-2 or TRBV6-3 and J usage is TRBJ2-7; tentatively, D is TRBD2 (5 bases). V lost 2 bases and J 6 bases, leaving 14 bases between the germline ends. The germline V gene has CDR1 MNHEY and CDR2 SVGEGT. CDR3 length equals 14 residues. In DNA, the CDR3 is TGTGCCAGCAGTTACCAAGCCCGGGGTGGCGAGCAGTACGTC. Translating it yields CASSYQARGGEQYV.

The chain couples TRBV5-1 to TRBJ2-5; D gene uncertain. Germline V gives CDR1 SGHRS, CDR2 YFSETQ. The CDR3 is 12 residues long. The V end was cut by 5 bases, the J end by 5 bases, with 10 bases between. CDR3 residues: CASRVVSETQYF. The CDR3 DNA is TGCGCCAGCAGGGTGGTCTCGGAGACCCAGTACTTC. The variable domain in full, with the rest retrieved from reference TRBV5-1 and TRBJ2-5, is KAGVTQTPRYLIKTRGQQVTLSCSPISGHRSVSWYQQTPGQGLQFLFEYFSETQRNKGNFPGRFSGRQFSNSRSEMNVSTLELGDSALYLCASRVVSETQYFGPGTRLLVL.

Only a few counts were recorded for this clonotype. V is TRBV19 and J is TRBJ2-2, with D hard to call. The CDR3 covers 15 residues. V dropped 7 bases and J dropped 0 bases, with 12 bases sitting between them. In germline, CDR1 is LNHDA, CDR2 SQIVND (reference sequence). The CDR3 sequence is CASNVVSANTGELFF. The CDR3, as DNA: TGTGCCAGTAACGTTGTATCGGCGAACACCGGGGAGCTGTTTTTT.

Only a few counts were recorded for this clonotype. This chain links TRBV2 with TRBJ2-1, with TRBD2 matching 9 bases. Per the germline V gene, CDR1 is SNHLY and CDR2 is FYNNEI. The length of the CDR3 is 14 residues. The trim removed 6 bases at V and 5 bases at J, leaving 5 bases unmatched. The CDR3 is CASRNGLANNEQFF. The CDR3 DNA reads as TGTGCCAGCAGAAACGGACTAGCGAACAATGAGCAGTTCTTC. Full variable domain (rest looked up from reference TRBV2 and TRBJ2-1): EPEVTQTPSHQVTQMGQEVILRCVPISNHLYFYWYRQILGQKVEFLVSFYNNEISEKSEIFDDQFSVERPDGSNFTLKIRSTKLEDSAMYFCASRNGLANNEQFFGPGTRLTVL.

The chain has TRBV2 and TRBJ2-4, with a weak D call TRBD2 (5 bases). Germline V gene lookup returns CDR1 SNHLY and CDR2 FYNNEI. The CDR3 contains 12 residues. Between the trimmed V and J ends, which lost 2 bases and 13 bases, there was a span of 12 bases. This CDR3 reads CASSEMDTRQYF. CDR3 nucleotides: TGTGCCAGCAGTGAAATGGATACTAGGCAGTACTTC.

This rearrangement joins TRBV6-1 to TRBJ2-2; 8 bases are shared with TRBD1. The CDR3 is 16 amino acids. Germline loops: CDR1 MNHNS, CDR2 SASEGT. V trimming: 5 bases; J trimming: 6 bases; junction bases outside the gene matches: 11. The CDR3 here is CASSPRPGQVAGELFF. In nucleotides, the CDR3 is TGTGCCAGCAGTCCCCGTCCGGGACAGGTTGCCGGGGAGCTGTTTTTT.

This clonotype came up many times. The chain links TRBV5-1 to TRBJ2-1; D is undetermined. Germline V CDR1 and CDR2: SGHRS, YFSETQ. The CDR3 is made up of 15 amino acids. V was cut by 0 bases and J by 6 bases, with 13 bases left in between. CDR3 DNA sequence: TGCGCCAGCAGCTTGGAGGTATTGACGGCCAATGAGCAGTTCTTC. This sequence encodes CASSLEVLTANEQFF. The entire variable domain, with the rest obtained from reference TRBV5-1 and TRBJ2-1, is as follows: KAGVTQTPRYLIKTRGQQVTLSCSPISGHRSVSWYQQTPGQGLQFLFEYFSETQRNKGNFPGRFSGRQFSNSRSEMNVSTLELGDSALYLCASSLEVLTANEQFFGPGTRLTVL.

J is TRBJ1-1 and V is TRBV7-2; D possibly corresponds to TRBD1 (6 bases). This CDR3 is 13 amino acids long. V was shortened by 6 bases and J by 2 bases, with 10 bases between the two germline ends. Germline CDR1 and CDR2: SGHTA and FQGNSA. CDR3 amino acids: CASSVGANTEAFF. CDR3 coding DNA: TGTGCCAGCAGTGTGGGGGCAAACACTGAAGCTTTCTTT.

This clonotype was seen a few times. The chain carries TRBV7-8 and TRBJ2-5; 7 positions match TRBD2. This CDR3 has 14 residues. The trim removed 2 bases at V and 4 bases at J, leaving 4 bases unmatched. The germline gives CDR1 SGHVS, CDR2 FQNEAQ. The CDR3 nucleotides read TGTGCCAGCAGCTTAATCCCGGGGGGAGAGACCCAGTACTTC. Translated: CASSLIPGGETQYF.